The text below deals with one T cell receptor beta chain. Antigen: not known. The sample is drawn from a study of shared clonotypes between healthy human individuals. Study findings and constraints: A limitation of the genetic and exposure-history diversity represented arose from few donors.

The study enrolled healthy HIV-negative adults without recent acute infections or vaccinations as donors. Each unsorted sample relied on roughly 82 million PBMCs as its source of genomic DNA. Original handling: Filtering differed for immunoSEQ, which gave only junction sequences without quality scores. Assay used: immunoSEQ multiplex PCR; TCRdb lists only in-frame clones, some missing. The V and J calls and clone size are taken from that table; D and trimming were inferred from the DNA. This sample carries about 560,000 clones, roughly 79% of them seen once, and the ten largest clones take around 12%. CDR1 is SGHTA and CDR2 is FQGNSA in the germline V gene. Trimming stripped 5 bases from V and 6 bases from J, with 12 bases between. The CDR3 sequence is 13 residues long.

The chain carries TRBV7-2 and TRBJ2-3; the D gene is possibly TRBD1 (6 bases). This TCR was sampled from a middle-aged woman in good health. Some clones in this sample may be carry-over from other donors' samples. The sample comprised PBMCs. CDR3: CASSLAQGDTQYF. CDR3 DNA: TGTGCCAGCAGCCTCGCTCAGGGGGATACGCAGTATTTT.